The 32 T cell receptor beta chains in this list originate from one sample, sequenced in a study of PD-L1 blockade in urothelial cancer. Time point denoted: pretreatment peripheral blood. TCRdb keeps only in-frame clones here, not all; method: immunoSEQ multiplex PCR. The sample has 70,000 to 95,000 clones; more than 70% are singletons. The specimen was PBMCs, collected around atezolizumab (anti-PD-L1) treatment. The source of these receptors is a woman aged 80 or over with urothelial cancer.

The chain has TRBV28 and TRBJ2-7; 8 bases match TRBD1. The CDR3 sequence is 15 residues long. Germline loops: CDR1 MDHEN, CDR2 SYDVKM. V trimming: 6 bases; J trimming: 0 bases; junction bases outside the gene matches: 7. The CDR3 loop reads CASSPVGQGSYEQYF. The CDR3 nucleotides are TGTGCCAGCAGCCCCGTTGGACAGGGCTCCTACGAGCAGTACTTC.

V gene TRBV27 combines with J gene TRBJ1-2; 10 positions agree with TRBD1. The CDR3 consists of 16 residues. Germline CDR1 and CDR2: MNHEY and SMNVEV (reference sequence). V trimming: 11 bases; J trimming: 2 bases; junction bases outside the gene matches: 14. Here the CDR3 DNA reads TGTGCCGTCAAAGAGAGAGCGACAGGGGGCAACTATGGCTACACCTTC. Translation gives CAVKERATGGNYGYTF.

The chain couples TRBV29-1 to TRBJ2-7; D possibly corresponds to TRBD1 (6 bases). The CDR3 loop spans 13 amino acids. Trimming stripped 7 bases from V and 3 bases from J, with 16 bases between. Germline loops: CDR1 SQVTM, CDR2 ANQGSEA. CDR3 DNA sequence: TGCAGCGCCGCGACAGGTCTCAACTACGAGCAGTACTTC. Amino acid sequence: CSAATGLNYEQYF.

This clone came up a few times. CDR3 sequence reads: CALRGVLTDTQYF. CDR3 bases: TGTGCGCTCCGGGGGGTTCTCACAGATACGCAGTATTTT. The chain is built from TRBV30 and TRBJ2-3; 7 bases match TRBD2. This CDR3 has 13 residues. Germline V gives CDR1 GTSNPN, CDR2 SVGIG (reference sequence).

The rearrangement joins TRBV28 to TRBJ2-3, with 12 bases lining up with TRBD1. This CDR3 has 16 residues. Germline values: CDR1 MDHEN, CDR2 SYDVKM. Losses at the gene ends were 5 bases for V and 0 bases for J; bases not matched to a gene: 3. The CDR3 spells CASSPGQGASTDTQYF. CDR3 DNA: TGTGCCAGCAGTCCGGGACAGGGGGCGAGCACAGATACGCAGTATTTT.

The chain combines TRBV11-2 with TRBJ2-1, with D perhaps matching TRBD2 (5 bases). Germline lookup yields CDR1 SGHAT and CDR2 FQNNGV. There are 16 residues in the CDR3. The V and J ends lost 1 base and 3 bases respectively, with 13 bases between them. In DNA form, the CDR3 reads TGTGCCAGCAGCTTAGTCGGAGGTTGGTACTACAATGAGCAGTTCTTC. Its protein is CASSLVGGWYYNEQFF.

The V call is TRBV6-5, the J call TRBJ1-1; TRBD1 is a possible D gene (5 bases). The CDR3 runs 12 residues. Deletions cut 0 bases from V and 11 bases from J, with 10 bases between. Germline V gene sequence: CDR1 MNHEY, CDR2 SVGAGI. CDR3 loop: CASSYSKGDAFF. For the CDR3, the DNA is TGTGCCAGCAGTTACTCGAAAGGGGATGCTTTCTTT.

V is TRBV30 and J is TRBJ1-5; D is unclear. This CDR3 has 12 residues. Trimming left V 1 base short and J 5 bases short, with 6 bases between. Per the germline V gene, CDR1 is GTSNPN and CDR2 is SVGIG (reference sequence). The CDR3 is CAWSASHQPQHF. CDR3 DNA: TGTGCCTGGAGTGCCAGTCATCAGCCCCAGCATTTT.

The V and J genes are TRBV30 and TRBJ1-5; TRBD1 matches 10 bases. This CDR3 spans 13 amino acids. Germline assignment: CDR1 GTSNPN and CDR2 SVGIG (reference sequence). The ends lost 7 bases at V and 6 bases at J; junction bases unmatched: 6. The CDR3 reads CASGGTGVQPQHF. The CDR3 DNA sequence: TGTGCCTCAGGCGGGACAGGGGTTCAGCCCCAGCATTTT.

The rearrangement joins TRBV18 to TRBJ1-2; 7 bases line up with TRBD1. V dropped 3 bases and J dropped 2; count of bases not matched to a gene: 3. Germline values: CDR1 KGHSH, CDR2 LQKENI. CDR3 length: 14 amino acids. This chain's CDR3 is CASSPGQENYGYTF. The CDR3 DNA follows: TGTGCCAGCTCACCCGGACAGGAGAACTATGGCTACACCTTC.

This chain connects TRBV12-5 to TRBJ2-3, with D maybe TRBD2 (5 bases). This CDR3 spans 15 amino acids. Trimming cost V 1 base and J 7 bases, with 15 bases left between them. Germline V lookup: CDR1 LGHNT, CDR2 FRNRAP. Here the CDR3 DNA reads TGTGCTAGTGGTTTGGCGTCGGGAAGTCATAATACGCAGTATTTT. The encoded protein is CASGLASGSHNTQYF.

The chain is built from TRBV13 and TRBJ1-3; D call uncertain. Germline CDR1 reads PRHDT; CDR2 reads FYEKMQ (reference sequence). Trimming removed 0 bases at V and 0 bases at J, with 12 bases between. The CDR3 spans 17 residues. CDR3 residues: CASSLGWAISSGNTIYF. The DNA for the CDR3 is TGTGCCAGCAGCTTAGGTTGGGCCATATCCTCTGGAAACACCATATATTTT.

CDR3 in DNA: TGTGCCTCCAGGGTGCATTTGAACACTGAAGCTTTCTTT. Amino acids: CASRVHLNTEAFF. This sequence joins TRBV14 and TRBJ1-1; a possible D gene is TRBD1 (5 bases). The germline V gene has CDR1 SGHDN and CDR2 FVKESK. Trimming stripped 11 bases from V and 0 bases from J, with 13 bases between. The CDR3 consists of 13 residues.

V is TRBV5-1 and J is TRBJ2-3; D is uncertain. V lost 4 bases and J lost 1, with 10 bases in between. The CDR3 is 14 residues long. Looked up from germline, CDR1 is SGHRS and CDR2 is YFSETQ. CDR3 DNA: TGCGCCAGCAGCACGCTATTCGGCACAGATACGCAGTATTTT. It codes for CASSTLFGTDTQYF.

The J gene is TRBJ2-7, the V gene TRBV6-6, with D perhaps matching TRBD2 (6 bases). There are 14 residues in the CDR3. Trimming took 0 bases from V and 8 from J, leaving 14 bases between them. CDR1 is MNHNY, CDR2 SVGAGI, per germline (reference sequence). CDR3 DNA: TGTGCCAGCAGTTACTCCGGAGGGGAATACCAGCAGTACTTC. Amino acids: CASSYSGGEYQQYF.

This CDR3 reads CASSSRQGQGTEAFF. CDR3 sequence (DNA): TGTGCCAGCAGCTCCAGGCAGGGACAGGGCACTGAAGCTTTCTTT. The gene calls are TRBV5-4 and TRBJ1-1; 9 bases fit TRBD1. This CDR3 is built from 15 residues. CDR1 SGHNT and CDR2 YYREEE come from the germline V gene (reference sequence). Trimming cost V 3 bases and J 4 bases; bases outside gene matches: 7.

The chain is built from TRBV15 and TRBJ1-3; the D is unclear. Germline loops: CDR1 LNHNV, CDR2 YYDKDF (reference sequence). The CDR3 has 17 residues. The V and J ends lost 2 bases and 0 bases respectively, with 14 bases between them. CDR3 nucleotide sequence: TGTGCCACCAGCAGAAAATTCCCCCGGGTCTCTGGAAACACCATATATTTT. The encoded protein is CATSRKFPRVSGNTIYF.

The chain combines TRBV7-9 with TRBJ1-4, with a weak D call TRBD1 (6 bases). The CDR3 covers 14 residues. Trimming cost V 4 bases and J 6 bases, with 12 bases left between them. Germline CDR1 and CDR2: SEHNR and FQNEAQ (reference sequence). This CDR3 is CASSWDTLHEKLFF. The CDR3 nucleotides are TGTGCCAGCAGCTGGGACACGTTGCATGAAAAACTGTTTTTT. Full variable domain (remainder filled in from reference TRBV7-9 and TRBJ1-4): DTGVSQNPRHKITKRGQNVTFRCDPISEHNRLYWYRQTLGQGPEFLTYFQNEAQLEKSRLLSDRFSAERPKGSFSTLEIQRTEQGDSAMYLCASSWDTLHEKLFFGSGTQLSVL.

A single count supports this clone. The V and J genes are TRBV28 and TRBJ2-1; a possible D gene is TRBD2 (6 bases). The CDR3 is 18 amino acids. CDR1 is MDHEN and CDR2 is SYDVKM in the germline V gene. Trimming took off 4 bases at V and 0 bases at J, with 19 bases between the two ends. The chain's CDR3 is CASSSSLGGVSSYNEQFF. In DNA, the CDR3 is TGTGCCAGCAGTTCCTCTTTAGGCGGGGTGAGCTCCTACAATGAGCAGTTCTTC.

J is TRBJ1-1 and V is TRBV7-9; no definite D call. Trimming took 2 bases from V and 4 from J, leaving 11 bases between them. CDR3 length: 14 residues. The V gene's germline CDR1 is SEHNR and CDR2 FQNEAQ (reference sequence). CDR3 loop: CASSLSVGGTEAFF. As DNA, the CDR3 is TGTGCCAGCAGCTTATCCGTAGGAGGCACTGAAGCTTTCTTT.

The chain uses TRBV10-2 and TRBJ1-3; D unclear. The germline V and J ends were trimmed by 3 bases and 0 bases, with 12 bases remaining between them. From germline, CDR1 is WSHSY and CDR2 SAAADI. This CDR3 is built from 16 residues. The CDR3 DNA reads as TGCGCCAGCAGTGAATCCCCTCGGAGCTCTGGAAACACCATATATTTT. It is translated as CASSESPRSSGNTIYF.

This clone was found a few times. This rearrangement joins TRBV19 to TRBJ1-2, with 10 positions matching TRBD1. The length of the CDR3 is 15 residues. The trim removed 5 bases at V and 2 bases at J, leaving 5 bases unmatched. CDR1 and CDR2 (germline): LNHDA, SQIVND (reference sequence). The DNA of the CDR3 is TGTGCCAGTAGTCCTTGGACAGGGGGAAACTATGGCTACACCTTC. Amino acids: CASSPWTGGNYGYTF.

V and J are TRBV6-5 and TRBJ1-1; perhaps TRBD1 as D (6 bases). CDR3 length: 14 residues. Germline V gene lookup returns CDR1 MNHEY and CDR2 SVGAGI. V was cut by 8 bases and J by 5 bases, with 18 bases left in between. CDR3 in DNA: TGTGCCAGCGGGAAACAGGGTATTGGGACTGAAGCTTTCTTT. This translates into CASGKQGIGTEAFF.

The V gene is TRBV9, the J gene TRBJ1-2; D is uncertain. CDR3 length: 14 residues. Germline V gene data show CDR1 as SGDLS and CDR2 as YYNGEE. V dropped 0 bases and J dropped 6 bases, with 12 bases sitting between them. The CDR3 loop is CASSVDPGGDGYTF. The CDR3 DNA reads TGTGCCAGCAGCGTAGACCCGGGCGGGGATGGCTACACCTTC.

This CDR3 reads CASSIGTGGGKGNQPQHF. The CDR3 bases are TGTGCCAGTAGTATTGGGACAGGGGGAGGAAAAGGCAATCAGCCCCAGCATTTT. The chain joins TRBV19 to TRBJ1-5, with TRBD1 identical over 11 bases. The CDR3 extends over 18 amino acids. From germline, CDR1 is LNHDA and CDR2 SQIVND (reference sequence). With V trimmed by 3 bases and J by 2 bases, 9 bases remained unmatched.

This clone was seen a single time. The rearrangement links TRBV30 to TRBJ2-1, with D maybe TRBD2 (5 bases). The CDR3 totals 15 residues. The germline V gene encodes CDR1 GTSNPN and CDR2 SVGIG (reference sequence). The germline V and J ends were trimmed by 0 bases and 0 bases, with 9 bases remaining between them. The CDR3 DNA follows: TGTGCCTGGAGTGTAGGTGGGAGCTCCTACAATGAGCAGTTCTTC. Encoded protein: CAWSVGGSSYNEQFF.

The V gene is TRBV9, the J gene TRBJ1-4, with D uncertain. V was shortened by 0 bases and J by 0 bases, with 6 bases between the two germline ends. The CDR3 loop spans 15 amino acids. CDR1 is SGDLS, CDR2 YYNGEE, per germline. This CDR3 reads CASSVAVSTNEKLFF. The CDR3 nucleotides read TGTGCCAGCAGCGTAGCGGTGTCAACTAATGAAAAACTGTTTTTT.

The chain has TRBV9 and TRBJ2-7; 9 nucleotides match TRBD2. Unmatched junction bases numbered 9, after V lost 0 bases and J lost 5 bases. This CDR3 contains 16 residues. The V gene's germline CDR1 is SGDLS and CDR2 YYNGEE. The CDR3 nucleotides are TGTGCCAGCAGCGTAGGATCCCAGCGGGAGGTGCACGAGCAGTACTTC. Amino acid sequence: CASSVGSQREVHEQYF.

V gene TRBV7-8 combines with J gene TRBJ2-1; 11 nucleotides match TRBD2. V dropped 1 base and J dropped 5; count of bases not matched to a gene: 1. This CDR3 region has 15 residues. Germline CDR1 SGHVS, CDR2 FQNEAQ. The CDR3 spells CASSLGLAGNNEQFF. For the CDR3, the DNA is TGTGCCAGCAGCTTAGGACTAGCGGGAAACAATGAGCAGTTCTTC. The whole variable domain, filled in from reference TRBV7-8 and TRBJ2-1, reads GAGVSQSPRYKVAKRGQDVALRCDPISGHVSLFWYQQALGQGPEFLTYFQNEAQLDKSGLPSDRFFAERPEGSVSTLKIQRTQQEDSAVYLCASSLGLAGNNEQFFGPGTRLTVL.

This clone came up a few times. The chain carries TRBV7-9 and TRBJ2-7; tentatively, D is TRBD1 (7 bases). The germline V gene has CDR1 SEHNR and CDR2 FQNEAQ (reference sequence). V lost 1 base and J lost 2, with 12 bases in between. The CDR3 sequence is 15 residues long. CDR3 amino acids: CASSLGGGGPYEQYF. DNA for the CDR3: TGTGCCAGCAGCTTAGGTGGAGGGGGCCCCTACGAGCAGTACTTC.

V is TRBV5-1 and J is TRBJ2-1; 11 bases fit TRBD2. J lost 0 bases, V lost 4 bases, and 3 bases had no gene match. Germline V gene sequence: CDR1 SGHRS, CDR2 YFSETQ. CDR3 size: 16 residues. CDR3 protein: CASSPTSGSSYNEQFF. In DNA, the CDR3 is TGCGCCAGCAGCCCAACTAGCGGGAGCTCCTACAATGAGCAGTTCTTC.

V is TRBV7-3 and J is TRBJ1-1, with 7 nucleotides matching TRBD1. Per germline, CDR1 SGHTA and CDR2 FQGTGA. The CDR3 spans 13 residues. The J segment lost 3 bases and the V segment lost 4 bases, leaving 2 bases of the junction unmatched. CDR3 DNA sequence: TGTGCCAGCAGCTCACAGGGGTACACTGAAGCTTTCTTT. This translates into CASSSQGYTEAFF.